Listed here is a single T cell receptor (beta chain). The antigen is not known. Using immunoSEQ multiplex PCR, the repertoire was profiled, and TCRdb retains in-frame clones only, with some absent. The sample carries more than 70,000 clones, about 91% recorded once. The data derive from a study of Tregs in tolerant kidney transplant recipients. This CDR3 has 17 residues. V lost 1 base, J lost 8 bases, and 21 bases lay in between. Germline CDR1 LGHNA, CDR2 YSLEER. Mixed chimerism was transient after nonmyeloablative marrow transplants from related graft donors. Broader study findings: Antigen-driven expansion was suggested because donor-specific Tregs expanded more than all Tregs in tolerant patients. Nucleotide sequences could not be compared across some patients' samples due to primer changes. Few patients were studied, so findings need validation in larger groups.

The clonotype comes from a human patient who received a combined kidney and bone marrow transplant. Some T cells may trace back to the graft donor. The sequences come from CD4+ T cells from blood (PBMCs), collected 24 months after the transplant. The chain links TRBV4-3 to TRBJ2-1; TRBD1 is a possible D gene (7 bases). The CDR3 sequence is CASSQAPGLAQGDEQFF. CDR3 nucleotides: TGCGCCAGCAGCCAAGCCCCGGGACTGGCGCAGGGGGATGAGCAGTTCTTC.